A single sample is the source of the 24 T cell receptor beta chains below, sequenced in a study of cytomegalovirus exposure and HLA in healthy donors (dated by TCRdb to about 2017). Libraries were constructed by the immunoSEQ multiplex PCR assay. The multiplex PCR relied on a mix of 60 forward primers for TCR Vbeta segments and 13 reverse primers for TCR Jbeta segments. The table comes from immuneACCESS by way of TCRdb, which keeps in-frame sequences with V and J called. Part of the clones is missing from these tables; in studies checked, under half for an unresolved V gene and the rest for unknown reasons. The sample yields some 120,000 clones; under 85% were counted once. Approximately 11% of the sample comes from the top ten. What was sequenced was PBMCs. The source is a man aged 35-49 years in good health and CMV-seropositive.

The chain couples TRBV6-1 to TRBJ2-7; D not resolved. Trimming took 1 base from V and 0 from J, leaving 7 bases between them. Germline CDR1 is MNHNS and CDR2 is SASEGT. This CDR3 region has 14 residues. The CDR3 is CASSEGFSSYEQYF. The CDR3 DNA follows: TGTGCCAGCAGTGAAGGTTTCAGCTCCTACGAGCAGTACTTC.

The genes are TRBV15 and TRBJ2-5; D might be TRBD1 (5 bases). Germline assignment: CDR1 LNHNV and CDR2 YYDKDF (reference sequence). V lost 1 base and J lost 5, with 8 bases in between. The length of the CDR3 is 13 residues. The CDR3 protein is CATSRVGAETQYF. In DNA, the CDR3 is TGTGCCACCAGCAGAGTTGGGGCGGAGACCCAGTACTTC.

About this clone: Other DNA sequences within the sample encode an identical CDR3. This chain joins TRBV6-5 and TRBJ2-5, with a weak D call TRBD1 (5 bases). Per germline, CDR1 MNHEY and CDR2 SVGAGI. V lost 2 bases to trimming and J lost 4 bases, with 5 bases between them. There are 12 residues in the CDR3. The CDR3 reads CASSYRGETQYF. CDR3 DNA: TGTGCCAGCAGTTACAGGGGAGAGACCCAGTACTTC.

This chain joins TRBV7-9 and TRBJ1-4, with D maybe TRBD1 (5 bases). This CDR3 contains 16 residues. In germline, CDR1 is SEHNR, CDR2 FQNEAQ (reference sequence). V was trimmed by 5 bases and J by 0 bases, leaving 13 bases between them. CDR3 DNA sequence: TGTGCCAGCAGCGCACTCCCAGGGACAACTAATGAAAAACTGTTTTTT. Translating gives CASSALPGTTNEKLFF.

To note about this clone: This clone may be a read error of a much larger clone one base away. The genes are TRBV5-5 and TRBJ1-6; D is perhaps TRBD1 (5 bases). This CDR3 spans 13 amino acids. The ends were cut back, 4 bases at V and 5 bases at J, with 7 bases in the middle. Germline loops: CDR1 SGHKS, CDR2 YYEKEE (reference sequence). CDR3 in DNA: TGTGCCAGCAGCGCGACAGATAATTCACCCCTCCACTTT. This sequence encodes CASSATDNSPLHF.

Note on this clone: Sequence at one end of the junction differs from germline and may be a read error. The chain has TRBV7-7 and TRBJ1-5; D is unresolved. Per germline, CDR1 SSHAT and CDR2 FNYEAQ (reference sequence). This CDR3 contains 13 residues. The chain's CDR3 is CASSLGIDQPQHF. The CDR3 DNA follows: TGTGCTAGCAGCTTAGGTATCGATCAGCCCCAGCATTTT. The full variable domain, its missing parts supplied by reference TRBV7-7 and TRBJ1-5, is GAGVSQSPRYKVTKRGQDVTLRCDPISSHATLYWYQQALGQGPEFLTYFNYEAQPDKSGLPSDRFSAERPEGSISTLTIQRTEQRDSAMYRCASSLGIDQPQHFGDGTRLSIL.

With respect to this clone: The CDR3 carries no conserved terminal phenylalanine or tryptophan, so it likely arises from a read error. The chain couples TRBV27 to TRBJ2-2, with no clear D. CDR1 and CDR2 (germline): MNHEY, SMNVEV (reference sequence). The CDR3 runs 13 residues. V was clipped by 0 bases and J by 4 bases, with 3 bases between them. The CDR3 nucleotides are TGTGCCAGCAGTTTATCTGGCACCGGGGAGCTGTTTTCT. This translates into CASSLSGTGELFS.

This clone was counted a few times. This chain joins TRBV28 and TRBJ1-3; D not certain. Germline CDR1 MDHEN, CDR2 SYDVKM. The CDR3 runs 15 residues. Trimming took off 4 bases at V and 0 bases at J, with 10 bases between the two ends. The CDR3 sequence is CASSSGGSSGNTIYF. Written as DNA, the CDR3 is TGTGCCAGCAGTTCTGGAGGGAGCTCTGGAAACACCATATATTTT.

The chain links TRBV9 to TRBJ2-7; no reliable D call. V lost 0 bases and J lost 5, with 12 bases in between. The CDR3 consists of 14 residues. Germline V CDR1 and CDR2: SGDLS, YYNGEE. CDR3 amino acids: CASSVGNTRDEQYF. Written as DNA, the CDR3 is TGTGCCAGCAGCGTAGGTAATACCCGGGACGAGCAGTACTTC. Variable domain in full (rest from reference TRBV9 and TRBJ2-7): DSGVTQTPKHLITATGQRVTLRCSPRSGDLSVYWYQQSLDQGLQFLIQYYNGEERAKGNILERFSAQQFPDLHSELNLSSLELGDSALYFCASSVGNTRDEQYFGPGTRLTVT.

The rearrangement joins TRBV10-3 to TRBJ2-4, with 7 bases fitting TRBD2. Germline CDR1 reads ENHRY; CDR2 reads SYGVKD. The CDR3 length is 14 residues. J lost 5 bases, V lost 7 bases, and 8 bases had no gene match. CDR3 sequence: CAINSGGGENIQYF. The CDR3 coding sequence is TGTGCCATCAATTCGGGGGGTGGGGAAAACATTCAGTACTTC.

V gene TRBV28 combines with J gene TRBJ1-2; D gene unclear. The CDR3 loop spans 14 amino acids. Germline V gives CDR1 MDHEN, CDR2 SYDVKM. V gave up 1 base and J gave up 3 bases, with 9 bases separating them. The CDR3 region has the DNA TGTGCCAGCAGTTTATTTCCGGAGGACTATGGCTACACCTTC. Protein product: CASSLFPEDYGYTF.

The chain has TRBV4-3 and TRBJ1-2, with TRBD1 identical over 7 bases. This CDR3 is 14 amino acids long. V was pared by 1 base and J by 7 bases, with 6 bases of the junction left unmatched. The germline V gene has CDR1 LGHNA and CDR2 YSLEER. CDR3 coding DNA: TGCGCCAGCAGCCAAGGGAGGGGGCTTGGTGGCTACACCTTC. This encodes CASSQGRGLGGYTF.

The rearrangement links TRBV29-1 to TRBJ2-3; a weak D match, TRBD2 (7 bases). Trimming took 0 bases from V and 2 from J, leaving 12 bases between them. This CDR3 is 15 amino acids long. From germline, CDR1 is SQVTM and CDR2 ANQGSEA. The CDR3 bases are TGCAGCGTTGAAGATCGGGGGGCTTACACAGATACGCAGTATTTT. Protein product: CSVEDRGAYTDTQYF.

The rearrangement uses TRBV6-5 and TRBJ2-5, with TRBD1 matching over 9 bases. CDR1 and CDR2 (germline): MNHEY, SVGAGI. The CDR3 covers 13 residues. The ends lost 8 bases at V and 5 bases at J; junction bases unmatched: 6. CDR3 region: CASATGGLETQYF. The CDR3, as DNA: TGTGCCAGCGCAACAGGGGGCCTGGAGACCCAGTACTTC.

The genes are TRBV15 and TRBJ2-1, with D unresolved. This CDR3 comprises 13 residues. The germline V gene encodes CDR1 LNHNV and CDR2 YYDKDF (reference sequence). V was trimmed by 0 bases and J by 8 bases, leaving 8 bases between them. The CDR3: CATSREQFYEQFF. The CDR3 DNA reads TGTGCCACCAGCAGAGAACAGTTCTATGAGCAGTTCTTC.

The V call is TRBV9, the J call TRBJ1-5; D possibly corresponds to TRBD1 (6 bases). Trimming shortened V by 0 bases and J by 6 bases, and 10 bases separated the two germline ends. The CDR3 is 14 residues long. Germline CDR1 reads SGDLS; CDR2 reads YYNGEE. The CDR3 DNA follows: TGTGCCAGCAGCGTAGACGGGGGGCTTCAGCCCCAGCATTTT. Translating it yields CASSVDGGLQPQHF.

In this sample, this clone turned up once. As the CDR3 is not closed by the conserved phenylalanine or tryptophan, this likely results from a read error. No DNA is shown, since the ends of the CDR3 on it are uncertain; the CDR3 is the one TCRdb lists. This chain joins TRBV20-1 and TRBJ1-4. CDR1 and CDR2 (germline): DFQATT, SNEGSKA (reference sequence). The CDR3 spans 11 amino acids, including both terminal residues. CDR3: CSASGGPLFLV.

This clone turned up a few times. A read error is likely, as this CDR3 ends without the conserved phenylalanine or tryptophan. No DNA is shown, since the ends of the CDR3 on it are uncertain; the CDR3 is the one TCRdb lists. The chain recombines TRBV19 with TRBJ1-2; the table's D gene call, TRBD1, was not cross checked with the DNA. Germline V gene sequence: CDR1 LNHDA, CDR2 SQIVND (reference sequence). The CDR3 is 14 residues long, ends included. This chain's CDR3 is CASSTLQGALRTRL.

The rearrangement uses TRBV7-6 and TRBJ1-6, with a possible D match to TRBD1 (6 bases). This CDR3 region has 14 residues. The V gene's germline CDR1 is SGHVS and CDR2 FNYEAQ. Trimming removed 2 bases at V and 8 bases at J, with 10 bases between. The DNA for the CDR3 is TGTGCCAGCAGCTTAAGGGCAGGGGATTCACCCCTCCACTTT. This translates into CASSLRAGDSPLHF.

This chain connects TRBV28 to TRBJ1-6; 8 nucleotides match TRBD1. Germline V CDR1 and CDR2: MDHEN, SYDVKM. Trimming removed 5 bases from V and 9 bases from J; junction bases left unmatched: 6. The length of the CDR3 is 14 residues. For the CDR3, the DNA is TGTGCCAGCAGTCTGGACAGGGTAGGTTCACCCCTCCACTTT. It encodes CASSLDRVGSPLHF.

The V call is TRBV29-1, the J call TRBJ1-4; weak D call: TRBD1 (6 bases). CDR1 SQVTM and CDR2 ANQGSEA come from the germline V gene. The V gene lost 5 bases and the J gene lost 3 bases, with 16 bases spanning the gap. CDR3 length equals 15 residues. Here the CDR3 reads CSVLDSRTSNEKLFF. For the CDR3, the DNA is TGCAGCGTTTTGGACAGCCGCACGTCTAATGAAAAACTGTTTTTT.

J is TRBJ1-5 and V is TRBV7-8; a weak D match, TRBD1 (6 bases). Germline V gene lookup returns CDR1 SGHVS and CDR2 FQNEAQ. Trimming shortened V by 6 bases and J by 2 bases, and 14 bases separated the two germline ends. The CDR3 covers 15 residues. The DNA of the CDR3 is TGTGCCAGCAGTTTCGGGGGGGGCGGCAATCAGCCCCAGCATTTT. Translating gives CASSFGGGGNQPQHF. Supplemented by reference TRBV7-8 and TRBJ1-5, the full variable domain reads GAGVSQSPRYKVAKRGQDVALRCDPISGHVSLFWYQQALGQGPEFLTYFQNEAQLDKSGLPSDRFFAERPEGSVSTLKIQRTQQEDSAVYLCASSFGGGGNQPQHFGDGTRLSIL.

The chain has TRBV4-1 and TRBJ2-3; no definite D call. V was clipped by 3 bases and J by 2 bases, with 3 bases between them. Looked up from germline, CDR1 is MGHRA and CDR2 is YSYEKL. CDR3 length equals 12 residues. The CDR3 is CASSHLTDTQYF. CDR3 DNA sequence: TGCGCCAGCAGCCACCTCACAGATACGCAGTATTTT.

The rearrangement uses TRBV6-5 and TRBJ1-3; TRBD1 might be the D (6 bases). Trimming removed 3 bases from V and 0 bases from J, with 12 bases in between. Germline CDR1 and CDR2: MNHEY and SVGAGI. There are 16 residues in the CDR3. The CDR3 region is CASSYTGSHSGNTIYF. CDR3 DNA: TGTGCCAGCAGTTATACAGGGTCCCACTCTGGAAACACCATATATTTT.